This entry lists 16 T cell receptor beta chains sequenced from one sample in a study of identical twins. TCRdb re-analysed the 5' RACE reads in MiXCR, keeping a single row per CDR3 protein. The sample records 1.5 million to 2 million distinct CDR3 sequences, about 31% being singletons. The sample was cord blood. The receptor set was obtained from a newborn girl in good health.

Concerning this clonotype itself: A much larger clone lies one base from this, so it may be a read error. The chain uses TRBV27 and TRBJ2-1; unclear D gene. The J call may be faulty, since TRBJ2-7 better matches the DNA end. The V gene's germline CDR1 is MNHEY and CDR2 SMNVEV (reference sequence). This CDR3 spans 12 amino acids. DNA of the CDR3: TGTGCCAGCCTCGGTCAAGACAATGAGCAGTACTTC. Encoded protein: CASLGQDNEQYF.

The rearrangement links TRBV7-2 to TRBJ1-1; 8 nucleotides align to TRBD1. Germline CDR1 SGHTA, CDR2 FQGNSA. Losses at the gene ends were 0 bases for V and 7 bases for J; bases not matched to a gene: 4. The CDR3 contains 14 residues. This CDR3 reads CASSLAGTGGEAFF. CDR3 in DNA: TGTGCCAGCAGCTTAGCCGGGACAGGTGGTGAAGCTTTCTTT.

V usage is TRBV20-1 and J usage is TRBJ2-7, with D uncertain. This CDR3 has 13 residues. V lost 6 bases and J 6 bases, leaving 18 bases between the germline ends. The V gene's germline CDR1 is DFQATT and CDR2 SNEGSKA (reference sequence). The CDR3 loop reads CSATGPNLAEQYF. DNA for the CDR3: TGCAGTGCGACCGGGCCCAATCTTGCCGAGCAGTACTTC.

With respect to this clonotype: One junction end does not reproduce the germline sequence, and a read error may be involved. The chain links TRBV12-3 or TRBV12-4 to TRBJ1-2; weak D call: TRBD1 (5 bases). The CDR3 is 13 amino acids. CDR3 DNA sequence: TGTGCCAGCAGTTTGGGGGGGAACTGTGGCTACACCTTC. This sequence encodes CASSLGGNCGYTF.

The chain carries TRBV19 and TRBJ2-1; the D gene is possibly TRBD2 (6 bases). V lost 4 bases and J lost 4, with 17 bases in between. The CDR3 runs 16 residues. Per the germline V gene, CDR1 is LNHDA and CDR2 is SQIVND (reference sequence). The DNA for the CDR3 is TGTGCCAGTAGTACCCCCGGGACTTCACAATACAATGAGCAGTTCTTC. Protein sequence: CASSTPGTSQYNEQFF.

V and J are TRBV12-3 or TRBV12-4 and TRBJ2-1; 10 nucleotides line up with TRBD2. With V trimmed by 0 bases and J by 7 bases, 9 bases remained unmatched. CDR3 length: 17 amino acids. Here the CDR3 DNA reads TGTGCCAGCAGTTTAGCGATGAAGCGGGAGGGCCGGAATGAGCAGTTCTTC. Translating it yields CASSLAMKREGRNEQFF.

The V and J genes are TRBV7-9 and TRBJ2-5; D gene unclear. The J call may be mistaken, given a closer DNA end match to TRBJ2-1. The CDR3 totals 19 residues. The germline V gene encodes CDR1 SEHNR and CDR2 FQNEAQ (reference sequence). The CDR3 nucleotides are TGTGCCAGCAGCCCGCTTCTAGTTACGGTGGGTGGTCTTCAAGAGACCCAGTTCTTC. Translation gives CASSPLLVTVGGLQETQFF.

This clonotype has at least ten counts. In nucleotides, the CDR3 is TGTGCCAGCAGCCCCGGGACTGATTATGGCTACACCTTC. Protein sequence: CASSPGTDYGYTF. This chain connects TRBV7-9 to TRBJ1-2; a possible D gene is TRBD1 (5 bases). Trimming stripped 5 bases from V and 5 bases from J, with 12 bases between. The CDR3 has 13 amino acids. CDR1 SEHNR and CDR2 FQNEAQ come from the germline V gene (reference sequence).

The chain links TRBV18 to TRBJ2-7; no firm D call. The CDR3 totals 14 residues. Germline lookup yields CDR1 KGHSH and CDR2 LQKENI. Trimming took 6 bases from V and 7 from J, leaving 19 bases between them. In DNA, the CDR3 is TGTGCCAGCTCTCGCGATGGGTCATACAATGAGCAGTACTTC. Protein product: CASSRDGSYNEQYF.

This clonotype was seen more than once but under ten times. The genes are TRBV19 and TRBJ2-4, with TRBD2 matching 10 bases. V was clipped by 7 bases and J by 1 base; unmatched bases: 1. Looked up from germline, CDR1 is LNHDA and CDR2 is SQIVND (reference sequence). This CDR3 comprises 14 residues. CDR3 region: CASTGLAAKNIQYF. CDR3 DNA sequence: TGTGCCAGTACGGGACTAGCGGCCAAAAACATTCAGTACTTC.

This clonotype was picked up a small number of times. The chain is built from TRBV11-2 and TRBJ2-1; TRBD2 agrees at 7 bases. The CDR3 is 13 residues long. Looked up from germline, CDR1 is SGHAT and CDR2 is FQNNGV. J was trimmed by 10 bases and V by 2 bases; bases with no gene match: 5. CDR3 protein: CASSLQLASEQFF. The CDR3, as DNA: TGTGCCAGCAGCTTACAACTAGCGAGCGAGCAGTTCTTC.

The V and J genes are TRBV27 and TRBJ1-1; D possibly corresponds to TRBD1 (5 bases). Trimming removed 4 bases at V and 1 base at J, with 13 bases between. This CDR3 region has 15 residues. The germline CDR1 and CDR2 sequences are MNHEY and SMNVEV (reference sequence). The CDR3 region is CASSSTSRGNTEAFF. The CDR3 DNA sequence: TGTGCCAGCAGTTCCACCTCGAGGGGGAACACTGAAGCTTTCTTT.

The chain recombines TRBV13 with TRBJ2-2, with D perhaps TRBD1 (7 bases). The germline CDR1 and CDR2 sequences are PRHDT and FYEKMQ (reference sequence). V dropped 1 base and J dropped 7 bases, with 13 bases sitting between them. The CDR3 runs to 15 residues. CDR3 in amino acids: CASSLVQGGSGELFF. DNA of the CDR3: TGTGCCAGCAGCTTAGTCCAGGGGGGAAGCGGGGAGCTGTTTTTT. Full variable domain (missing parts from reference TRBV13 and TRBJ2-2): AAGVIQSPRHLIKEKRETATLKCYPIPRHDTVYWYQQGPGQDPQFLISFYEKMQSDKGSIPDRFSAQQFSDYHSELNMSSLELGDSALYFCASSLVQGGSGELFFGEGSRLTVL.

The chain links TRBV6-5 to TRBJ2-1; no definite D call. V was cut by 2 bases and J by 2 bases, with 13 bases left in between. The V gene's germline CDR1 is MNHEY and CDR2 SVGAGI. CDR3 length: 16 amino acids. CDR3 sequence: CASSYVASVAYNEQFF. The CDR3 DNA sequence: TGTGCCAGCAGTTACGTCGCATCTGTTGCCTACAATGAGCAGTTCTTC.

Only a few counts were recorded for this clonotype. V usage is TRBV12-5 and J usage is TRBJ2-7; 10 positions agree with TRBD2. Germline V CDR1 and CDR2: LGHNT, FRNRAP. This CDR3 has 17 residues. With V trimmed by 8 bases and J by 0 bases, 13 bases remained unmatched. CDR3 amino acids: CASPPVGLASPSYEQYF. The CDR3 DNA is TGTGCTAGTCCTCCAGTGGGACTAGCGTCTCCCTCCTACGAGCAGTACTTC. The full variable domain, its missing parts supplied by reference TRBV12-5 and TRBJ2-7, is DARVTQTPRHKVTEMGQEVTMRCQPILGHNTVFWYRQTMMQGLELLAYFRNRAPLDDSGMPKDRFSAEMPDATLATLKIQPSEPRDSAVYFCASPPVGLASPSYEQYFGPGTRLTVT.

In its sample, this clonotype was seen a few times. This chain connects TRBV6-6 to TRBJ1-2; D remains ambiguous. Germline V gene lookup returns CDR1 MNHNY and CDR2 SVGAGI (reference sequence). The CDR3 has 10 amino acids. Between the trimmed V and J ends, which lost 8 bases and 10 bases, there was a span of 11 bases. CDR3 sequence reads: CASGGQVYTF. In DNA, the CDR3 is TGTGCCAGCGGCGGGCAGGTCTACACCTTC.